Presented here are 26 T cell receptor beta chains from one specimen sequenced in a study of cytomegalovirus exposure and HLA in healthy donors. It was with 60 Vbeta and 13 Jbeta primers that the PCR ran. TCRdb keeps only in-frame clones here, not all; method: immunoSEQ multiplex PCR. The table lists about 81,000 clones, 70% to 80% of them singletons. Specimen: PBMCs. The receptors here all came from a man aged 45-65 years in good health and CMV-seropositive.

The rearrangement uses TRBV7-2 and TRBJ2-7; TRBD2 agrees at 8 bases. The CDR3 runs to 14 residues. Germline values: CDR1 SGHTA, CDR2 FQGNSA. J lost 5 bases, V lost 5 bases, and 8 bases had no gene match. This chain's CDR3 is CASSRQAGEHEQYF. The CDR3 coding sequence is TGTGCCAGCAGCCGTCAAGCGGGAGAGCACGAGCAGTACTTC. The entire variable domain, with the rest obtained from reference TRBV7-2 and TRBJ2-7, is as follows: GAGVSQSPSNKVTEKGKDVELRCDPISGHTALYWYRQSLGQGLEFLIYFQGNSAPDKSGLPSDRFSAERTGGSVSTLTIQRTQQEDSAVYLCASSRQAGEHEQYFGPGTRLTVT.

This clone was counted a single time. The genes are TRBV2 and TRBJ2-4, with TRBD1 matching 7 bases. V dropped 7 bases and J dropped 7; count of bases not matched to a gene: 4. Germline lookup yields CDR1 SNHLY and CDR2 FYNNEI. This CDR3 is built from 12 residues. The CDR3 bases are TGTGCCAGCACTGGGGACAGTAACATTCAGTACTTC. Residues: CASTGDSNIQYF. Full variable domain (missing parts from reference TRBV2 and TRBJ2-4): EPEVTQTPSHQVTQMGQEVILRCVPISNHLYFYWYRQILGQKVEFLVSFYNNEISEKSEIFDDQFSVERPDGSNFTLKIRSTKLEDSAMYFCASTGDSNIQYFGAGTRLSVL.

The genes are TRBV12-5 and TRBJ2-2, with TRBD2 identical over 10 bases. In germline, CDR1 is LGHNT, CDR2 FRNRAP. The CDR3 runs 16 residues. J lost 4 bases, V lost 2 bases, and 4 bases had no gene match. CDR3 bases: TGTGCTAGTGGTTTGCGACTAGCGGGTTCCACCGGGGAGCTGTTTTTT. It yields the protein CASGLRLAGSTGELFF.

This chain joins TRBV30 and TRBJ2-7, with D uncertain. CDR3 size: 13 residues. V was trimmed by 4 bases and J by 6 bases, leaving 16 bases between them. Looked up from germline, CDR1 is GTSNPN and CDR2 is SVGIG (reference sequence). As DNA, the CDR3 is TGTGCCTGGAAGTCAAGTGGGCCCACCGAGCAGTACTTC. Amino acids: CAWKSSGPTEQYF.

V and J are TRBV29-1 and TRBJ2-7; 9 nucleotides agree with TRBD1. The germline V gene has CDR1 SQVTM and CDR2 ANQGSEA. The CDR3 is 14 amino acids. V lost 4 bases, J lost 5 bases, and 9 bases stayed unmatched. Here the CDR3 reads CSVATGTGNNEQYF. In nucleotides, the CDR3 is TGCAGCGTTGCCACCGGGACAGGGAATAACGAGCAGTACTTC.

Here the CDR3 reads CASSQDGLAGVGGTDTQYF. The CDR3 nucleotides read TGTGCCAGCAGCCAAGATGGTCTAGCGGGAGTGGGGGGCACAGATACGCAGTATTTT. The V gene is TRBV4-2, the J gene TRBJ2-3, with TRBD2 matching over 10 bases. Germline V CDR1 and CDR2: LGHNA, YNFKEQ. Trimming took 0 bases from V and 1 from J; bases not matched to a gene: 10. CDR3 size: 19 residues.

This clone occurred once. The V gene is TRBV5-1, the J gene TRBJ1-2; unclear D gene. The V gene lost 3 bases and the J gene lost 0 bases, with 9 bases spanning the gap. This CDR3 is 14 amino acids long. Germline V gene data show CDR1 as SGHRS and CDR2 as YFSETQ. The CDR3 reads CASSSETANYGYTF. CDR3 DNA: TGCGCCAGCAGCTCCGAAACGGCTAACTATGGCTACACCTTC.

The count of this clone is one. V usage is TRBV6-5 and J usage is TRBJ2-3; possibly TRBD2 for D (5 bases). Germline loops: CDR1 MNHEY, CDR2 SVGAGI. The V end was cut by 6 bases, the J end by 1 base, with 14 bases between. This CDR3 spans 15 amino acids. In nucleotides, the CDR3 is TGTGCCAGCAGCAAGCGGCGCTCGGGCACAGATACGCAGTATTTT. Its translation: CASSKRRSGTDTQYF.

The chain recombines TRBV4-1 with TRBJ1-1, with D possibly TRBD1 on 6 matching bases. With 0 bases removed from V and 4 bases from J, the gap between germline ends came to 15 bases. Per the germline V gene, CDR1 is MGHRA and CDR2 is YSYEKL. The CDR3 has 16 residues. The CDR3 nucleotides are TGCGCCAGCAGCCAAGATCATAGGGAAGGGGGCACTGAAGCTTTCTTT. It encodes CASSQDHREGGTEAFF.

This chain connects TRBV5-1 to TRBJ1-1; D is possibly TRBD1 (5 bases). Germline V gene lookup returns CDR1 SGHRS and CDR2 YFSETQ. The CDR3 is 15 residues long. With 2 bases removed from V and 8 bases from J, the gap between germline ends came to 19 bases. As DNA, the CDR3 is TGCGCCAGCAGCTTCGCGGACACCAAATTTTCCGAAGCTTTCTTT. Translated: CASSFADTKFSEAFF.

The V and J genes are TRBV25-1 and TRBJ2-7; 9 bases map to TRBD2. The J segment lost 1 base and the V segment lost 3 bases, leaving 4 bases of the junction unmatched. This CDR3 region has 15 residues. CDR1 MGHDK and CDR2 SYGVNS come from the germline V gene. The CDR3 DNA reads TGTGCCAGCAGTGAGTCAAGCGGGAGGTCCTACGAGCAGTACTTC. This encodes CASSESSGRSYEQYF.

In DNA, the CDR3 is TGTGCCAGCAGCTTAGGGGGTAGCGGTGCCTACGAGCAGTACTTC. Its protein product is CASSLGGSGAYEQYF. The chain employs TRBV7-9 and TRBJ2-5, with D tentatively TRBD2 (6 bases). The DNA end lines up better with TRBJ2-7; the J call may be wrong. The CDR3 runs to 15 residues. Germline CDR1 is SEHNR and CDR2 is FQNEAQ (reference sequence).

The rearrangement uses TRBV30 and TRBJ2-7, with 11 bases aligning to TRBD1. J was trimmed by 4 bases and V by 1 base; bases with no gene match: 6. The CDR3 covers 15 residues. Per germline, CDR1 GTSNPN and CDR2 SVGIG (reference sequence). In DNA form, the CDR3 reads TGTGCCTGGAGTGGAGTAGGACAGGGGGCGTACGAGCAGTACTTC. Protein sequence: CAWSGVGQGAYEQYF.

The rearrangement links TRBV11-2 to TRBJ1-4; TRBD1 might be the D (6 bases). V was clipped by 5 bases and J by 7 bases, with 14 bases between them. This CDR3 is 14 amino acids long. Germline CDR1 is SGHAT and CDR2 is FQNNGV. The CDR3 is CASSVQGVGEKLFF. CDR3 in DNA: TGTGCCAGCAGCGTACAGGGCGTCGGTGAAAAACTGTTTTTT.

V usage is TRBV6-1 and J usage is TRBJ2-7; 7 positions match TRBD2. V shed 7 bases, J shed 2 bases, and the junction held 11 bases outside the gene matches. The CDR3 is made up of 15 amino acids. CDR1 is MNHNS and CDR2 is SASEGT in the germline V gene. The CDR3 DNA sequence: TGTGCCAGCAACCTTGTGGGGGGGTTCACCTACGAGCAGTACTTC. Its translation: CASNLVGGFTYEQYF.

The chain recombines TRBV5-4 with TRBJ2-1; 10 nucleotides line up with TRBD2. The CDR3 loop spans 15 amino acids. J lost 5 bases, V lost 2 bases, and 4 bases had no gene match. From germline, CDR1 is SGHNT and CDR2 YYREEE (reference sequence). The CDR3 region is CASSFLAGVDNEQFF. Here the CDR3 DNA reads TGTGCCAGCAGCTTTCTAGCGGGAGTTGACAATGAGCAGTTCTTC.

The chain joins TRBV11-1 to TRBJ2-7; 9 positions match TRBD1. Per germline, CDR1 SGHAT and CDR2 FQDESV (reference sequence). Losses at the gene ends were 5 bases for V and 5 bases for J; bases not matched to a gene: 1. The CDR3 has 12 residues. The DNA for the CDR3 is TGTGCCAGCAGCCGGGACAGGGACGAGCAGTACTTC. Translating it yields CASSRDRDEQYF.

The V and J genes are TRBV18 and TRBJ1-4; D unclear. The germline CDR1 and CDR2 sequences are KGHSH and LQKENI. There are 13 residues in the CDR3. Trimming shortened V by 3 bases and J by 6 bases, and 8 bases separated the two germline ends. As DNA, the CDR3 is TGTGCCAGCTCACCCCAGGCATATGAAAAACTGTTTTTT. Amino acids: CASSPQAYEKLFF. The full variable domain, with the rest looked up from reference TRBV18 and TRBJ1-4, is NAGVMQNPRHLVRRRGQEARLRCSPMKGHSHVYWYRQLPEEGLKFMVYLQKENIIDESGMPKERFSAEFPKEGPSILRIQQVVRGDSAAYFCASSPQAYEKLFFGSGTQLSVL.

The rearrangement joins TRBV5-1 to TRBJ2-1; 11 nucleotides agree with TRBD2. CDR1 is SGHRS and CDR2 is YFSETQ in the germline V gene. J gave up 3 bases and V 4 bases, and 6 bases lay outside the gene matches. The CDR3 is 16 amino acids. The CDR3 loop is CASSTRLAGSYNEQFF. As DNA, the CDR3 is TGCGCCAGCAGCACCCGACTAGCGGGAAGCTACAATGAGCAGTTCTTC. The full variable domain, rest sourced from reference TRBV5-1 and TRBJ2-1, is KAGVTQTPRYLIKTRGQQVTLSCSPISGHRSVSWYQQTPGQGLQFLFEYFSETQRNKGNFPGRFSGRQFSNSRSEMNVSTLELGDSALYLCASSTRLAGSYNEQFFGPGTRLTVL.

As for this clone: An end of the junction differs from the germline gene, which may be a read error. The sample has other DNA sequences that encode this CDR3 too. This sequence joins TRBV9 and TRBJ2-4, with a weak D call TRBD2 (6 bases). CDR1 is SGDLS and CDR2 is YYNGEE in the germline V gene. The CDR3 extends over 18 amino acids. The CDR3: CASSVGGGETIAKNIQYF. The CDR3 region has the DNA TGTGCCAGCAGCGTAGGTGGCGGGGAGACCATAGCCAAGAACATTCAGTACTTC.

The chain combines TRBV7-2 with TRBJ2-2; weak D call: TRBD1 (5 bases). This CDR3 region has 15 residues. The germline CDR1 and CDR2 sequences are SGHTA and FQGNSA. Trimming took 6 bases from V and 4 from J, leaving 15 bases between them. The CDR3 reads CASSLLDTATGELFF. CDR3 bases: TGTGCCAGCAGTTTATTGGACACCGCCACCGGGGAGCTGTTTTTT.

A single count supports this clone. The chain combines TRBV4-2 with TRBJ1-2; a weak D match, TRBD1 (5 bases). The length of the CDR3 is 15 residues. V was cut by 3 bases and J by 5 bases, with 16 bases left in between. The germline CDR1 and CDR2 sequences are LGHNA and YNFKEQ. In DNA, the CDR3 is TGTGCCAGCAGCCAGAGGGGTGGGGGGTTGTATGGCTACACCTTC. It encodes CASSQRGGGLYGYTF.

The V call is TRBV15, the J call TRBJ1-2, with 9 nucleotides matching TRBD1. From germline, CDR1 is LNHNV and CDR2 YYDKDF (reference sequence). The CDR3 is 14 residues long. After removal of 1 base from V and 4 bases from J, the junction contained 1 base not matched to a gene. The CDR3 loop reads CATSRVGQGYGYTF. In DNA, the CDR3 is TGTGCCACCAGCAGAGTGGGACAGGGCTATGGCTACACCTTC.

The CDR3 region has the DNA TGTGCCATCAGTGAGCCCGGACAGGGAGTCTCTGGAAACACCATATATTTT. It translates to CAISEPGQGVSGNTIYF. J is TRBJ1-3 and V is TRBV10-3; 8 bases map to TRBD1. Trimming at V came to 2 bases and at J to 0 bases, leaving 6 bases not matched to a gene. Germline V gives CDR1 ENHRY, CDR2 SYGVKD. The CDR3 is 17 amino acids.

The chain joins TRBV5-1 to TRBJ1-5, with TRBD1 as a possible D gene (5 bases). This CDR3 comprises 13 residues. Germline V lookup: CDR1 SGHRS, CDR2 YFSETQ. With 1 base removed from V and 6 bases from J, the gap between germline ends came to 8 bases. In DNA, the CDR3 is TGCGCCAGCAGCTTGAGCGGGGGTCAGCCCCAGCATTTT. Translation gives CASSLSGGQPQHF.

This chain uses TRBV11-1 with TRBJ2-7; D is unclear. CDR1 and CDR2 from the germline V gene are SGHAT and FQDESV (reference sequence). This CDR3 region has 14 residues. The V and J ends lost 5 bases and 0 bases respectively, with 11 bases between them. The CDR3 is CASSLTLDSYEQYF. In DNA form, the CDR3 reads TGTGCCAGCAGCCTAACCTTAGACTCCTACGAGCAGTACTTC.